The rows below give T cell receptor beta chains drawn from one sample of a study of OX40 agonist ivuxolimab in advanced cancers. Sequencing used immunoSEQ multiplex PCR; TCRdb keeps in-frame clones, though not all of them. The sample consists of almost 50,000 clones, about 86% of them appearing once. The sample in question was CD4+ or CD8+ T cells sorted from blood, obtained in a trial of the OX40 agonist ivuxolimab. These TCRs come from an adult with an advanced solid tumor such as melanoma, head and neck, liver or kidney cancer. Both conserved end residues are part of each CDR3. Each record gives: V gene, CDR3 protein.

V: TRBV11-2; CDR3: CASSLVWASNYNEQFF
V: TRBV6-5; CDR3: CASSPTGGHQPQHF
V: TRBV4-2; CDR3: CASSRTMNTEAFF
V: TRBV29-1; CDR3: CSVTGGLSGNTIYF
V: TRBV7-9; CDR3: CASSLPAGNTQYF
V: TRBV9; CDR3: CASSVWGQGRDTQYF
V: TRBV27; CDR3: CASSSYRRKAAYEQYF
V: TRBV11-2; CDR3: CASSLANPPYGYTF
V: TRBV5-1; CDR3: CASSYGRGNEKLFF
V: TRBV7-9; CDR3: CASSRPTEQETQYF
V: TRBV10-3; CDR3: CAISESGGRYNEQFF
V: TRBV5-1; CDR3: CASSLTGAPNTDTQYF
V: TRBV30; CDR3: CAWHNQQNYGYTF